The present entry profiles one TCR beta chain with its context. This sample is drawn from a study of cytomegalovirus exposure and HLA in healthy donors. Study-wide background: Counted in an early data release were approximately 85 million unique TCRs from HLA-typed donors.

The trim removed 5 bases at V and 5 bases at J, leaving 7 bases unmatched. Germline CDR1 is SGHTA and CDR2 is FQGNSA. The CDR3 is made up of 14 amino acids. In the PCR, 60 Vbeta and 13 Jbeta primers were used. Authors' methods: Later reanalysis found 75 million to 95 million unique TCR beta chains, around 11 million of them shared. Generated by immunoSEQ multiplex PCR, the TCRdb table keeps only in-frame clones and is missing some. The D gene and trimming were derived from the DNA, and the V and J assignments and clone size from that table. The sample includes approximately 100,000 clones, around 64% of them seen just once.

V usage is TRBV7-2 and J usage is TRBJ1-1; 8 nucleotides match TRBD1. The sequence came from a man in his sixties in good health and CMV-seronegative. Material: PBMCs. The CDR3 DNA reads TGTGCCAGCAGCCGTTGGACAGGGAGTACTGAAGCTTTCTTT. Translation gives CASSRWTGSTEAFF.